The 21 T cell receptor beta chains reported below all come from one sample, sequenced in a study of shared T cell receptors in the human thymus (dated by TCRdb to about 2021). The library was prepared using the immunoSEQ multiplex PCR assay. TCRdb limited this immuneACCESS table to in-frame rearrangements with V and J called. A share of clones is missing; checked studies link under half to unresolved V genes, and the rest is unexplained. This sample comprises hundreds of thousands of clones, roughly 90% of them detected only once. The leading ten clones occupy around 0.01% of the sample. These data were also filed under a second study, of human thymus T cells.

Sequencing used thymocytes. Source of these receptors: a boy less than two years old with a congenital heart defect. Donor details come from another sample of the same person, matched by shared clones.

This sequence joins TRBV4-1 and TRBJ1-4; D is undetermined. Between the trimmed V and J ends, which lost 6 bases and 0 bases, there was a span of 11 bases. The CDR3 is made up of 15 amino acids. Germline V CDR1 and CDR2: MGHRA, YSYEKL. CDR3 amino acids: CASSPRSATNEKLFF. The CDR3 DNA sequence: TGCGCCAGCAGTCCCCGCTCAGCAACTAATGAAAAACTGTTTTTT.

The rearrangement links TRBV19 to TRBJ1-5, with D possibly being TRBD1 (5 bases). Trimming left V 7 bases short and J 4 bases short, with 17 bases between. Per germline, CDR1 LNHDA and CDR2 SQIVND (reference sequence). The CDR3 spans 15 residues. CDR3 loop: CASTPSTEGNQPQHF. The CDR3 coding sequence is TGTGCCAGTACCCCGTCGACAGAAGGGAATCAGCCCCAGCATTTT.

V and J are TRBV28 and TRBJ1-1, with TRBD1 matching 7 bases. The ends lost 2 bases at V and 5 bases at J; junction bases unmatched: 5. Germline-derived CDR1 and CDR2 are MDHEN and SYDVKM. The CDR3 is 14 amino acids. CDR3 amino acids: CASSLGDSGTEAFF. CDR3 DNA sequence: TGTGCCAGCAGTTTAGGGGACAGCGGAACTGAAGCTTTCTTT.

The CDR3 DNA follows: TGTGCCAGCAGCCCATGGACTAGCGATCGAGAGGGCGAGCAGTACTTC. It yields the protein CASSPWTSDREGEQYF. The gene calls are TRBV9 and TRBJ2-7; 9 nucleotides match TRBD2. The CDR3 loop spans 16 amino acids. V was clipped by 4 bases and J by 6 bases; unmatched bases: 14. Germline CDR1 reads SGDLS; CDR2 reads YYNGEE. Using reference TRBV9 and TRBJ2-7 for the parts outside the CDR3, the full variable domain is DSGVTQTPKHLITATGQRVTLRCSPRSGDLSVYWYQQSLDQGLQFLIQYYNGEERAKGNILERFSAQQFPDLHSELNLSSLELGDSALYFCASSPWTSDREGEQYFGPGTRLTVT.

The CDR3, as DNA: TGTGCCAGCAGCTTCGGAGCTCCGAGGGGGACCTACGAGCAGTACTTC. This gives the protein CASSFGAPRGTYEQYF. This chain uses TRBV7-6 with TRBJ2-7; D possibly corresponds to TRBD1 (6 bases). V lost 3 bases and J lost 2, with 17 bases in between. Germline CDR1 is SGHVS and CDR2 is FNYEAQ. The length of the CDR3 is 16 residues.

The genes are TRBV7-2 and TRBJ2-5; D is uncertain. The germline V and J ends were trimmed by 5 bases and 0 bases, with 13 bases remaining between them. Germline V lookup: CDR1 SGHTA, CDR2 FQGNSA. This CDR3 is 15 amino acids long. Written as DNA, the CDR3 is TGTGCCAGCAGCCCCAACGACTCCGACCAAGAGACCCAGTACTTC. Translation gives CASSPNDSDQETQYF.

The CDR3 sequence is CASSPAGVGYEQYF. The CDR3 DNA sequence: TGCGCCAGCAGCCCGGCCGGGGTCGGCTACGAGCAGTACTTC. This chain joins TRBV5-1 and TRBJ2-7; possible D gene TRBD2, 5 bases. V lost 4 bases and J 3 bases, leaving 14 bases between the germline ends. The CDR3 is 14 residues long. CDR1 SGHRS and CDR2 YFSETQ come from the germline V gene.

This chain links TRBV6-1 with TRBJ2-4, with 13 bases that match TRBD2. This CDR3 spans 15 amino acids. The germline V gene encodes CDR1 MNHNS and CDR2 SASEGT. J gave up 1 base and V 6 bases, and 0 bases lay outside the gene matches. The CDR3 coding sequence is TGTGCCAGCAGGGGACTAGCGGGGGCCAAAAACATTCAGTACTTC. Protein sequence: CASRGLAGAKNIQYF.

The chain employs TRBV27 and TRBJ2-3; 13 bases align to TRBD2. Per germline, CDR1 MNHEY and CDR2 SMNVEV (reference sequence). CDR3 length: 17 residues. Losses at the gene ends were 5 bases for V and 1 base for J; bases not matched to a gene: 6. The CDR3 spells CASSLRTSGSCTDTQYF. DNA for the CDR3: TGTGCCAGCAGTCTAAGGACTAGCGGGAGCTGCACAGATACGCAGTATTTT.

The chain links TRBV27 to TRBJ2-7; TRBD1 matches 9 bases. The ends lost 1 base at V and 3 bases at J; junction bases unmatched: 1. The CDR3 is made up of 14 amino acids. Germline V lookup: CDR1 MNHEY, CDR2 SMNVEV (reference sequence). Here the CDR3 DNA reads TGTGCCAGCAGTTTATGGACAGGGGACTACGAGCAGTACTTC. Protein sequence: CASSLWTGDYEQYF.

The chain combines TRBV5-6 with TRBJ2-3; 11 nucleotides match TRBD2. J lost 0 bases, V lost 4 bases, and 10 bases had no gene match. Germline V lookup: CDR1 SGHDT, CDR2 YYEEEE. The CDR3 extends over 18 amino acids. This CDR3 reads CASSRGELAGASTDTQYF. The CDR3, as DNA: TGTGCCAGCAGCCGAGGTGAACTAGCGGGAGCTAGCACAGATACGCAGTATTTT.

The CDR3: CSVQKEGQPQHF. Here the CDR3 DNA reads TGCAGCGTCCAAAAGGAGGGTCAGCCCCAGCATTTT. This chain connects TRBV29-1 to TRBJ1-5; the D is unclear. V lost 6 bases and J 6 bases, leaving 12 bases between the germline ends. The length of the CDR3 is 12 residues. Germline lookup yields CDR1 SQVTM and CDR2 ANQGSEA.

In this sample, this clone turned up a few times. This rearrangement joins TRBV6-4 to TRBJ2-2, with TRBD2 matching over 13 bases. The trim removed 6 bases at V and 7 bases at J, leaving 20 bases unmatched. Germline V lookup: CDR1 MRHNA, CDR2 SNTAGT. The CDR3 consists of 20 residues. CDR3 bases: TGTGCCAGCAGCCCACATACTAAGACTAGCGGGAGGATGTGGGTCGGGGAGCTGTTTTTT. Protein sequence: CASSPHTKTSGRMWVGELFF.

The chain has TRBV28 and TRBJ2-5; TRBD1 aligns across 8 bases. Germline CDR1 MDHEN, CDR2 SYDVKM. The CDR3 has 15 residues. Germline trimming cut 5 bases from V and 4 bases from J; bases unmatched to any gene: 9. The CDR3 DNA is TGTGCCAGCAGTCTCGGGCAGGGGGCTGGAGAGACCCAGTACTTC. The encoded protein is CASSLGQGAGETQYF.

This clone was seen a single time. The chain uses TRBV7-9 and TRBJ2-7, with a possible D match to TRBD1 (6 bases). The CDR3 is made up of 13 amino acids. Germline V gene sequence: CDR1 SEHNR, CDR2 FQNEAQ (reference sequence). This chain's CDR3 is CATQDRGIYEQYF. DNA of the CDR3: TGTGCTACCCAGGACAGAGGGATCTACGAGCAGTACTTC.

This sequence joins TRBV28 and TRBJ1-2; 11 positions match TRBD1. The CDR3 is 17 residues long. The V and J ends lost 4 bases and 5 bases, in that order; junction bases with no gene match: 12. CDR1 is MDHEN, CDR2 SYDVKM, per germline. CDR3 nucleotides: TGTGCCAGCAGTTCTCGGACAGGGGGCGGACTCAGGTATGGCTACACCTTC. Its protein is CASSSRTGGGLRYGYTF.

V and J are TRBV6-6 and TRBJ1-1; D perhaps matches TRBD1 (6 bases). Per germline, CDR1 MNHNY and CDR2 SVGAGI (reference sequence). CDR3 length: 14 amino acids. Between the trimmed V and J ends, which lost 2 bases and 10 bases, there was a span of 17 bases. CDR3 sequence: CASSYPGQPGAAFF. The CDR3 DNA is TGTGCCAGCAGTTACCCGGGACAACCCGGGGCAGCTTTCTTT.

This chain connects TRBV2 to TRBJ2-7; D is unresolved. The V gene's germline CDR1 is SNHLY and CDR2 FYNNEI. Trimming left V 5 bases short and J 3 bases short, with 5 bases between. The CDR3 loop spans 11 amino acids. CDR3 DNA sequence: TGTGCCAGCAGTTACGGCTACGAGCAGTACTTC. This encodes CASSYGYEQYF.

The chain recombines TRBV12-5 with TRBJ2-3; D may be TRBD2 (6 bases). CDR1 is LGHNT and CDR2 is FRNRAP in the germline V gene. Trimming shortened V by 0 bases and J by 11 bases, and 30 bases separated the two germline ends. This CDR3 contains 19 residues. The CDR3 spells CASGLVFPWVGVLRDEQYF. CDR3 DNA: TGTGCTAGTGGTTTGGTATTTCCCTGGGTGGGGGTATTGCGGGATGAGCAGTATTTT.

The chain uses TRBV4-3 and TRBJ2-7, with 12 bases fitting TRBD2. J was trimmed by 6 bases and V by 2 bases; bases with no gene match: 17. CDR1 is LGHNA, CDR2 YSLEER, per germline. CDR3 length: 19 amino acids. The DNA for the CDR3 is TGCGCCAGCAGCCAACAACGGCAAAACCTCGGGACTAGCGGGCCCGAGCAGTACTTC. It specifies CASSQQRQNLGTSGPEQYF.

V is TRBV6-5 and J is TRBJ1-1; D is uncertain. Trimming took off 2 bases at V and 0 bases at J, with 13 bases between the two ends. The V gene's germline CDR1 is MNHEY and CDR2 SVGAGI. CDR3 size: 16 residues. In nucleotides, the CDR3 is TGTGCCAGCAGTTACGGCCCCCCGGGAATGAACACTGAAGCTTTCTTT. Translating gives CASSYGPPGMNTEAFF.